The T cell receptor (beta chain) under discussion was sequenced for a study of CD8+ T cells in alopecia areata. Whole-study findings and limits: Against the mouse data, patients shared TCRs less clearly, possibly for HLA reasons. In lesional scalp, particularly from alopecia totalis/universalis, clonality was higher than in normal scalp.

Reverse transcription of extracted RNA yielded cDNA, which provided the sequencing template. Sequencing was performed with immunoSEQ multiplex PCR; in TCRdb, only in-frame clones are kept and a portion is missing. The sample has hundreds of thousands of clones, 50% to 70% seen once. Peripheral blood, together with lesional scalp punch biopsies, was collected from alopecia areata patients. Using a FACSAria, the CD4+ and CD8+ T cells were sorted from the PBMCs. This CDR3 is 13 amino acids long. Germline V CDR1 and CDR2: SGDLS, YYNGEE. In the case of this clone: The antigen is unknown. At one boundary the junction diverges from the germline segment, which might be a read error.

Sequenced material: CD4+ T cells sorted from blood, taken at week 0. The sequence was obtained from a human donor with alopecia areata. V is TRBV9 and J is TRBJ1-6; D uncertain. CDR3 in DNA: TGTGCCAGCACCGTAGTCGAGGGCTCACCCCTCCACTTT. Protein sequence: CASTVVEGSPLHF.